What follows are 21 T cell receptor beta chains derived from one specimen sequenced in a study of response to subunit inactivated influenza vaccine. Via MiXCR, TCRdb re-called the RT-PCR reads, giving one row per CDR3 protein. The table lists almost 250,000 distinct CDR3 sequences, 10% to 15% of them singletons. The specimen comprised non-naive T cells sorted from PBMCs, sampled less than 15 days before vaccination. These receptors were obtained from a man over 45 who received an inactivated influenza vaccine.

The rearrangement links TRBV10-3 to TRBJ2-1, with TRBD2 matching over 9 bases. The CDR3 totals 16 residues. Germline CDR1 is ENHRY and CDR2 is SYGVKD. With V trimmed by 5 bases and J by 0 bases, 5 bases remained unmatched. In DNA form, the CDR3 reads TGTGCCATCAGTCAGCATAGCGGGAGCTCCTACAATGAGCAGTTCTTC. It yields the protein CAISQHSGSSYNEQFF.

This clonotype has ten or more counts. The V and J genes are TRBV5-1 and TRBJ2-7; D call uncertain. This CDR3 has 13 residues. With 4 bases removed from V and 2 bases from J, the gap between germline ends came to 10 bases. Germline CDR1 SGHRS, CDR2 YFSETQ. In DNA, the CDR3 is TGCGCCAGCAGCCCCATGGCCGCCTACGAGCAGTACTTC. It yields the protein CASSPMAAYEQYF.

A note on this clonotype: A much larger clone lies a single base off, so this may be a read error. This sequence joins TRBV20-1 and TRBJ2-5, with TRBD1 matching 9 bases. Trimming took 2 bases from V and 7 from J; bases not matched to a gene: 11. Germline CDR1 reads DFQATT; CDR2 reads SNEGSKA (reference sequence). The CDR3 runs to 15 residues. Here the CDR3 DNA reads TGCAGTGCTAGATCATTAGGGACAGGGCTCGGGACCCAGTACTTC. It codes for CSARSLGTGLGTQYF.

There are a few counts of this clonotype. This chain joins TRBV18 and TRBJ1-2; weak D call: TRBD1 (5 bases). This CDR3 contains 11 residues. CDR1 KGHSH and CDR2 LQKENI come from the germline V gene. Trimming left V 4 bases short and J 6 bases short, with 6 bases between. This CDR3 reads CASSLQDGYTF. The CDR3 nucleotides read TGTGCCAGCTCACTACAGGATGGCTACACCTTC.

This clonotype showed up just a few times. The J gene is TRBJ1-1, the V gene TRBV5-1; TRBD1 might be the D (5 bases). Looked up from germline, CDR1 is SGHRS and CDR2 is YFSETQ. Trimming pared 3 bases from V and 0 bases from J, leaving 12 bases between. The CDR3 has 15 amino acids. The CDR3 DNA is TGCGCCAGCAGCTCCCGCCCGACAGTGAACACTGAAGCTTTCTTT. This sequence encodes CASSSRPTVNTEAFF.

This clonotype was counted ten times or more. The chain employs TRBV27 and TRBJ2-3; 7 nucleotides align to TRBD2. The V segment lost 3 bases and the J segment 2 bases; nucleotides outside the gene matches: 11. Germline loops: CDR1 MNHEY, CDR2 SMNVEV (reference sequence). This CDR3 spans 17 amino acids. Here the CDR3 reads CASSFLGREGPTDTQYF. CDR3 nucleotide sequence: TGTGCCAGCAGTTTTCTGGGGAGGGAGGGTCCCACAGATACGCAGTATTTT.

This clonotype showed up many times. The chain has TRBV28 and TRBJ2-4, with D maybe TRBD1 (5 bases). The CDR3 runs 14 residues. V was clipped by 2 bases and J by 9 bases, with 14 bases between them. Looked up from germline, CDR1 is MDHEN and CDR2 is SYDVKM. The CDR3 nucleotides are TGTGCCAGCAGTTTAGCAGGGAATTTCGGCATTCAGTACTTC. It translates to CASSLAGNFGIQYF. The variable domain in full, completed from reference TRBV28 and TRBJ2-4, reads DVKVTQSSRYLVKRTGEKVFLECVQDMDHENMFWYRQDPGLGLRLIYFSYDVKMKEKGDIPEGYSVSREKKERFSLILESASTNQTSMYLCASSLAGNFGIQYFGAGTRLSVL.

This clonotype was observed a handful of times. The V and J genes are TRBV20-1 and TRBJ1-4, with D possibly matching TRBD1 (6 bases). The CDR3 length is 13 residues. Germline V lookup: CDR1 DFQATT, CDR2 SNEGSKA (reference sequence). With 4 bases removed from V and 2 bases from J, the gap between germline ends came to 8 bases. CDR3 nucleotide sequence: TGCAGTGCTAACCAGGGGACTAATGAAAAACTGTTTTTT. It codes for CSANQGTNEKLFF.

This clonotype was detected only a few times. The V call is TRBV7-9, the J call TRBJ1-1, with a weak D call TRBD1 (5 bases). Germline assignment: CDR1 SEHNR and CDR2 FQNEAQ (reference sequence). The V and J ends lost 7 bases and 8 bases respectively, with 14 bases between them. The CDR3 consists of 12 residues. The CDR3 sequence is CASTVAGGEAFF. Here the CDR3 DNA reads TGTGCCAGCACCGTAGCCGGGGGAGAAGCTTTCTTT. Based on the CDR3 plus reference TRBV7-9 and TRBJ1-1, the full variable domain is DTGVSQNPRHKITKRGQNVTFRCDPISEHNRLYWYRQTLGQGPEFLTYFQNEAQLEKSRLLSDRFSAERPKGSFSTLEIQRTEQGDSAMYLCASTVAGGEAFFGQGTRLTVV.

V usage is TRBV4-3 and J usage is TRBJ1-3; TRBD1 might be the D (5 bases). CDR1 is LGHNA, CDR2 YSLEER, per germline. Trimming shortened V by 4 bases and J by 4 bases, and 17 bases separated the two germline ends. The CDR3 length is 16 residues. CDR3 amino acids: CASSRNRDGMGNTIYF. The CDR3, as DNA: TGCGCCAGCAGCCGTAACCGGGACGGCATGGGAAACACCATATATTTT.

This clonotype was observed at least ten times. The chain links TRBV12-3 or TRBV12-4 to TRBJ2-5; maybe TRBD2 (5 bases). V lost 2 bases and J 5 bases, leaving 9 bases between the germline ends. This CDR3 is 13 amino acids long. The CDR3 nucleotides read TGTGCCAGCAGTTTAACTAGATTGGAGACCCAGTACTTC. It specifies CASSLTRLETQYF.

As regards this clonotype: One end of the junction does not line up with germline, which may come from a read error. V and J are TRBV20-1 and TRBJ2-7, with 13 bases that match TRBD2. In germline, CDR1 is DFQATT, CDR2 SNEGSKA (reference sequence). The CDR3 covers 15 residues. The CDR3 loop is CTAESGTSGIYEQYF. The CDR3 region has the DNA TGCACTGCTGAGTCCGGGACTAGCGGGATCTACGAGCAGTACTTC.

Only a few counts were recorded for this clonotype. The chain uses TRBV11-3 and TRBJ2-7; possibly TRBD1 or TRBD2 for D (5 bases each). V lost 3 bases to trimming and J lost 2 bases, with 14 bases between them. The CDR3 contains 15 residues. CDR1 SGHNT and CDR2 YENEEA come from the germline V gene. CDR3 in amino acids: CASSFSSGPTYEQYF. DNA of the CDR3: TGTGCCAGCAGCTTCTCATCGGGGCCGACCTACGAGCAGTACTTC.

The chain joins TRBV11-2 to TRBJ2-1; 10 bases fit TRBD2. The CDR3 covers 17 residues. The J segment lost 4 bases and the V segment lost 3 bases, leaving 9 bases of the junction unmatched. Germline CDR1 is SGHAT and CDR2 is FQNNGV. The CDR3 region is CASSFRSSGSRYNEQFF. The CDR3 DNA is TGTGCCAGCAGCTTCCGATCTAGCGGGAGTAGGTACAATGAGCAGTTCTTC.

The V call is TRBV4-2, the J call TRBJ2-7, with TRBD1 matching 10 bases. The CDR3 has 16 amino acids. Germline loops: CDR1 LGHNA, CDR2 YNFKEQ. Germline trimming cut 1 base from V and 3 bases from J; bases unmatched to any gene: 6. The chain's CDR3 is CASSQAVGTGDYEQYF. In DNA form, the CDR3 reads TGTGCCAGCAGCCAAGCCGTCGGGACAGGGGACTACGAGCAGTACTTC.

There are a few counts of this clonotype. This chain joins TRBV24-1 and TRBJ2-5; D is undetermined. This CDR3 is 12 amino acids long. Germline values: CDR1 KGHDR, CDR2 SFDVKD. V was cut by 5 bases and J by 2 bases, with 5 bases left in between. The CDR3 DNA sequence: TGTGCCACCAGTGCCAGTCAAGAGACCCAGTACTTC. Translation gives CATSASQETQYF.

DNA of the CDR3: TGTGCCAGCAGCTTAGTGACCGGGACAGGGGGTGAGCAGTACTTC. It yields the protein CASSLVTGTGGEQYF. The chain employs TRBV7-2 and TRBJ2-7; 11 bases are shared with TRBD1. CDR3 size: 15 residues. The junction had 6 bases not matched to a gene; V was cut back by 1 base and J by 7 bases. The germline V gene has CDR1 SGHTA and CDR2 FQGNSA.

This sequence joins TRBV3-1 and TRBJ1-6, with 7 bases matching TRBD1. CDR1 is LGHDT, CDR2 YNNKEL, per germline (reference sequence). Unmatched junction bases numbered 6, after V lost 1 base and J lost 9 bases. This CDR3 is 15 amino acids long. The DNA of the CDR3 is TGTGCCAGCAGCCAAGGACAGGGTTTCGGTTCACCCCTCCACTTT. Residues: CASSQGQGFGSPLHF.

V is TRBV3-1 and J is TRBJ2-5; 10 bases are a match to TRBD2. V gave up 0 bases and J gave up 4 bases; unmatched junction bases: 11. Germline V CDR1 and CDR2: LGHDT, YNNKEL (reference sequence). The CDR3 loop spans 18 amino acids. CDR3 amino acids: CASSQDTPALAGVETQYF. In DNA form, the CDR3 reads TGTGCCAGCAGCCAAGATACCCCCGCTCTAGCGGGAGTAGAGACCCAGTACTTC.

This clonotype turned up a few times. This chain links TRBV3-1 with TRBJ1-3, with D unclear. CDR1 and CDR2 (germline): LGHDT, YNNKEL (reference sequence). The length of the CDR3 is 13 residues. Trimming took 1 base from V and 3 from J, leaving 4 bases between them. This chain's CDR3 is CASSQGLGNTIYF. As DNA, the CDR3 is TGTGCCAGCAGCCAAGGGCTTGGAAACACCATATATTTT.

This clonotype was seen repeatedly, ten times or more. The CDR3 here is CASSLTERGTDTQYF. In DNA form, the CDR3 reads TGTGCCAGCAGCCTGACTGAACGCGGCACAGATACGCAGTATTTT. The chain uses TRBV7-6 and TRBJ2-3, with D uncertain. The germline V and J ends were trimmed by 5 bases and 1 base, with 13 bases remaining between them. CDR1 SGHVS and CDR2 FNYEAQ come from the germline V gene. This CDR3 has 15 amino acids.